This note documents a single T cell receptor beta chain sequence. Antigen specificity is unknown. These data come from a study of a mutant IDH1 vaccine in newly diagnosed glioma. Study-wide context: Earlier therapy was either radiotherapy, temozolomide, or both, and most got both. Study-wide results and caveats: Pseudoprogression appeared independent of alterations in top peripheral clonotypes.

Assay: immunoSEQ multiplex PCR; the TCRdb copy retains only in-frame clones and omits some. The sample consists of about 33,000 clones, roughly 90% of them appearing once. Time point: week 23, last vaccination. The content of each vaccine dose was 300 ug of mutant IDH1 20-mer peptide, and topical imiquimod accompanied it. Those who donated had recent WHO grade 3 or 4 IDH1-mutant, ATRX-lost astrocytomas. The CDR3 sequence is 17 residues long. Germline-derived CDR1 and CDR2 are SGHAT and FQNNGV. The V gene end was trimmed by 4 bases and the J gene end by 0 bases; junction bases not matched to a gene: 8.

The specimen comprised PBMCs, sampled from a glioma patient whose treatment included an IDH1 peptide vaccine. The sequence was obtained from a man aged 35-49 years with glioma. The chain links TRBV11-2 to TRBJ2-2; 7 bases fit TRBD1. CDR3 residues: CASSSRSTGTNTGELFF. The CDR3 bases are TGTGCCAGCAGCTCTAGGTCGACAGGGACGAACACCGGGGAGCTGTTTTTT.